This T cell receptor (beta chain) was sequenced during a study of PD-1 blockade in classical Hodgkin lymphoma. Study-level findings and limits: Unlike CD8+ TCR diversity, which did not rise significantly by C4D1, CD4+ TCR diversity did. Before treatment, complete responders showed about the same diversity as newly diagnosed patients.

Assay used: immunoSEQ multiplex PCR; TCRdb lists only in-frame clones, some missing. The sample shows approximately 61,000 clones, about 90% of them seen only once. Trimming took 0 bases from V and 5 from J, leaving 5 bases between them. Germline lookup yields CDR1 SGHRS and CDR2 YFSETQ. The CDR3 loop spans 13 amino acids. This clone was found once. Its target is not known. Stated time point: cycle 4 day 1 (C4D1), after 5 to 7 weeks of nivolumab. Every patient had relapsed following autologous stem cell transplantation, and cohorts differed in brentuximab vedotin exposure. Sequences were derived from peripheral blood mononuclear cells (PBMCs), sampled before the fourth cycle of nivolumab. This sequence joins TRBV5-1 and TRBJ1-4; the D is unclear. The source is a human donor with classical Hodgkin lymphoma. The CDR3 loop is CASSLAENEKLFF. CDR3 DNA sequence: TGCGCCAGCAGCTTGGCAGAAAATGAAAAACTGTTTTTT.